The 4 T cell receptor beta chains in this list originate from one sample, sequenced in a study of beta chain features in type 1 diabetes. Sequenced material consisted of expressed TCRB transcripts (all of the isolated RNA was reverse transcribed). Sequencing used immunoSEQ multiplex PCR; TCRdb keeps in-frame clones, though not all of them. The sample includes hundreds of thousands of clones, about 14% of them seen just once. Antigens of these TCRs are unknown. Study results and limitations: Shortening that was moderate but significant affected the TCRB CDR3s of Type 1 diabetes patients in all four CD4+ subsets.

The material sequenced was naive CD4+ T cells from blood. Every receptor here comes from a man aged 18 to 29 with type 1 diabetes.

This rearrangement joins TRBV5-8 to TRBJ2-3; D remains unclear. Trimming removed 0 bases from V and 0 bases from J, with 8 bases in between. From germline, CDR1 is SGHTS and CDR2 YDEGEE. This CDR3 is built from 15 residues. CDR3 coding DNA: TGTGCCAGCAGCTTGGTACCGTCTAGCACAGATACGCAGTATTTT. As protein: CASSLVPSSTDTQYF.

On this clone itself: This specimen includes other DNA sequences encoding the same CDR3. V is TRBV9 and J is TRBJ2-3; no definite D call. CDR3 length: 14 amino acids. The germline gives CDR1 SGDLS, CDR2 YYNGEE. The V end was cut by 0 bases, the J end by 10 bases, with 15 bases between. CDR3 region: CASSVGPLNLSQYF. In DNA, the CDR3 is TGTGCCAGCAGCGTAGGGCCTCTAAACCTTTCGCAGTATTTT.

This chain joins TRBV30 and TRBJ2-3; the match to TRBD2 covers 12 bases. V lost 3 bases and J lost 2; bases outside the gene matches: 6. The germline CDR1 and CDR2 sequences are GTSNPN and SVGIG (reference sequence). This CDR3 has 16 residues. In DNA, the CDR3 is TGTGCCTGGAGGACTAGCGGGAGTCCCTTCACAGATACGCAGTATTTT. Protein: CAWRTSGSPFTDTQYF.

V is TRBV5-6 and J is TRBJ1-4; no firm D call. The V end lost 3 bases, the J end lost 3 bases, and 12 bases lay between the germline ends. The germline CDR1 and CDR2 sequences are SGHDT and YYEEEE. This CDR3 is 15 amino acids long. CDR3 nucleotide sequence: TGTGCCAGCAGCTGGCGGCCCTCCCCTAATGAAAAACTGTTTTTT. It is translated as CASSWRPSPNEKLFF.